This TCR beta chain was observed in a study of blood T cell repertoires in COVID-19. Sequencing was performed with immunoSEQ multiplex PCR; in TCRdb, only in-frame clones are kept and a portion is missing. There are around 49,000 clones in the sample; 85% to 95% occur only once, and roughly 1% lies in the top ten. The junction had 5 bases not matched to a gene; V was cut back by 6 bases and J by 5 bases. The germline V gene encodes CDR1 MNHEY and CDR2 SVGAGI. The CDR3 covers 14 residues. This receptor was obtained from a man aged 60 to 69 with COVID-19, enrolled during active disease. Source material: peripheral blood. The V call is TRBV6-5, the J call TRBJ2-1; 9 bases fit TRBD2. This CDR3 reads CASRKVAGDNEQFF. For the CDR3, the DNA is TGTGCCAGCAGAAAGGTAGCGGGGGACAATGAGCAGTTCTTC.